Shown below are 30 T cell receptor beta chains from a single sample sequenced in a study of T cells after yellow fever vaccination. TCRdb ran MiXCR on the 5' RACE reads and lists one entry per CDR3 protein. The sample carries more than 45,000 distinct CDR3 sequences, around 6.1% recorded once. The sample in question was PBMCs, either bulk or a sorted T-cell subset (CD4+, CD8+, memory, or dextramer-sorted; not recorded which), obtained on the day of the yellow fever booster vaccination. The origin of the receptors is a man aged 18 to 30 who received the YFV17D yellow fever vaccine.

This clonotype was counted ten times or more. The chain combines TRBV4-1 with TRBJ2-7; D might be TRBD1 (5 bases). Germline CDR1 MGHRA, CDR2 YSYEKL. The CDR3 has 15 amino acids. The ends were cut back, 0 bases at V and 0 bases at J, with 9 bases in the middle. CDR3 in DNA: TGCGCCAGCAGCCAAGAATTAGGGGTCTCCTACGAGCAGTACGTC. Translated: CASSQELGVSYEQYV.

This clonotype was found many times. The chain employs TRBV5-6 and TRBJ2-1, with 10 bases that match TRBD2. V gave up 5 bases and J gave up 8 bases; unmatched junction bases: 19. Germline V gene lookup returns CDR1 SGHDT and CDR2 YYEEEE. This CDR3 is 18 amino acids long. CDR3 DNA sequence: TGTGCCAGCAGGCGGGACATAGGACTAGCGGCCGTATCCCATGAGCAGTTCTTC. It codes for CASRRDIGLAAVSHEQFF.

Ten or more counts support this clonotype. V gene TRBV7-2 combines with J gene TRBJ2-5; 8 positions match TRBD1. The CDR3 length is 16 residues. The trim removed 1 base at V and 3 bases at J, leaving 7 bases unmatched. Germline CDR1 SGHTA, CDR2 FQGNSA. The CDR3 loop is CASSLGLGTGKETQYF. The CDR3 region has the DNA TGTGCCAGCAGCTTAGGTTTGGGGACAGGAAAAGAGACCCAGTACTTC.

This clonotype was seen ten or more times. This chain's CDR3 is CASSAGSVNTEAFF. CDR3 bases: TGCGCCAGCAGCGCGGGGTCAGTGAACACTGAAGCTTTCTTT. This rearrangement joins TRBV4-3 to TRBJ1-1; D is ambiguous. The germline V and J ends were trimmed by 5 bases and 0 bases, with 10 bases remaining between them. The CDR3 sequence is 14 residues long. In germline, CDR1 is LGHNA, CDR2 YSLEER.

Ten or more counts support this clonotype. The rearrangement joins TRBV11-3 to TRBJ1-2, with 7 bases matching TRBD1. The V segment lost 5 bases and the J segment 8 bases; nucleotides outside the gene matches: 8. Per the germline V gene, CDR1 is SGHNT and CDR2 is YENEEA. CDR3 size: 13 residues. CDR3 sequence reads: CASSGDSGGGYTF. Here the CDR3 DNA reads TGTGCCAGCAGCGGGGACAGCGGTGGAGGCTACACCTTC.

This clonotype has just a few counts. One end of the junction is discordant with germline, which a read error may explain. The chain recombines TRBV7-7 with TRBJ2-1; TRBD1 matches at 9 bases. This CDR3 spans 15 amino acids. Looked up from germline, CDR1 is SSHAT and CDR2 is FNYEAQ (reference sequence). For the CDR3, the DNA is TGTGCTAGCAGCGACACAGGGGGCCCCTACAATGAGCAGTTCTTC. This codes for CASSDTGGPYNEQFF.

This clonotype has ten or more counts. CDR3 DNA: TGTGCCATCAGTGAGTCGACGAGCGGGGTCTACACAGATACGCAGTATTTT. Protein sequence: CAISESTSGVYTDTQYF. The chain joins TRBV10-3 to TRBJ2-3; 7 nucleotides align to TRBD2. The CDR3 covers 17 residues. Trimming cost V 0 bases and J 2 bases; bases outside gene matches: 8. Germline V CDR1 and CDR2: ENHRY, SYGVKD.

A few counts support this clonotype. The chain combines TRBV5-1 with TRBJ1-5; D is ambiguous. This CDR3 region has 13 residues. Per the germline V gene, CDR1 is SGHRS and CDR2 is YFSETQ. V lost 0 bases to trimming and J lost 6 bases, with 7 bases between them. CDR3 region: CASSLGIGQPQHF. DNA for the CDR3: TGCGCCAGCAGCTTGGGAATCGGTCAGCCCCAGCATTTT.

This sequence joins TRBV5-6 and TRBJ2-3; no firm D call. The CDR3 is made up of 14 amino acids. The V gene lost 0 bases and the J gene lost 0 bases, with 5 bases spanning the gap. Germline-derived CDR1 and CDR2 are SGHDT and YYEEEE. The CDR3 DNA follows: TGTGCCAGCAGCTTGGTTTTCAGCACAGATACGCAGTATTTT. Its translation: CASSLVFSTDTQYF.

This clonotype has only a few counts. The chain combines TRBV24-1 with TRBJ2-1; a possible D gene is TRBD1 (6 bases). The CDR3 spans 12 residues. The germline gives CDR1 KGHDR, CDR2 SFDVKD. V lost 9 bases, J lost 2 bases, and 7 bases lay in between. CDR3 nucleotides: TGTGCCACCGGGGACACCTACAATGAGCAGTTCTTC. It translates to CATGDTYNEQFF.

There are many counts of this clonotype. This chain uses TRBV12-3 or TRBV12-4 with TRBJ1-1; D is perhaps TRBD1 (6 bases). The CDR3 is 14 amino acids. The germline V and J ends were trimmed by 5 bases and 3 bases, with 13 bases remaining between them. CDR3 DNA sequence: TGTGCCAGCAGTACAGGGTTACGGTACACTGAAGCTTTCTTT. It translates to CASSTGLRYTEAFF.

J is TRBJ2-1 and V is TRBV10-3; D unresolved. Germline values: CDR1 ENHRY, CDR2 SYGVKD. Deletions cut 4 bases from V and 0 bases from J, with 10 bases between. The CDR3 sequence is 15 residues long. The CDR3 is CAISGLPRSYNEQFF. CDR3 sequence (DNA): TGTGCCATCAGTGGTCTGCCACGCTCCTACAATGAGCAGTTCTTC.

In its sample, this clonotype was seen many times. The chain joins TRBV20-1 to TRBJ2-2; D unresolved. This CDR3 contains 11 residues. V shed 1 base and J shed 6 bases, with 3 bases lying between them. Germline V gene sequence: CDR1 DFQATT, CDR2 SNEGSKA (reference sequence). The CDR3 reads CSARAAGELFF. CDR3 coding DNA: TGCAGTGCTAGAGCGGCCGGGGAGCTGTTTTTT.

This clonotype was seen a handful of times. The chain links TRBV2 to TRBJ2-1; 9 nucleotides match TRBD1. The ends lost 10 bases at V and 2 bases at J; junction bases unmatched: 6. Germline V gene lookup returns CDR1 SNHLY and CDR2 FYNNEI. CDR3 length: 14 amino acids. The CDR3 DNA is TGTGCCATTACCGGGACAGGGACCTACAATGAGCAGTTCTTC. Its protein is CAITGTGTYNEQFF.

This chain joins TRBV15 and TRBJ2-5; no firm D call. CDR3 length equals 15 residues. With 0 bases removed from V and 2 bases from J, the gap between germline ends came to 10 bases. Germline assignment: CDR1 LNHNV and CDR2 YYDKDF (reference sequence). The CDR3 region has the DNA TGTGCCACCAGCAGAGATCAGTCGCTTCAAGAGACCCAGTACTTC. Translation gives CATSRDQSLQETQYF.

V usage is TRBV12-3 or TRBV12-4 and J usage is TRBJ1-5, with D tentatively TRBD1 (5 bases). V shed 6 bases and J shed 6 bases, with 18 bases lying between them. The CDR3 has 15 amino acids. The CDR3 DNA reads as TGTGCCAGCAGGGGCGGGGGGGAGGCCGGTCAGCCCCAGCATTTT. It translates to CASRGGGEAGQPQHF.

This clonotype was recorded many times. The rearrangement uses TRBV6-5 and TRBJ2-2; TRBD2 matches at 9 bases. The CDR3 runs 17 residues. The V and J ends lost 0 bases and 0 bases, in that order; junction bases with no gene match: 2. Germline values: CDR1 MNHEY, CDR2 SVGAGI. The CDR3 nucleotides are TGTGCCAGCAGTTACTCGACTAGCGGAACGAACACCGGGGAGCTGTTTTTT. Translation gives CASSYSTSGTNTGELFF.

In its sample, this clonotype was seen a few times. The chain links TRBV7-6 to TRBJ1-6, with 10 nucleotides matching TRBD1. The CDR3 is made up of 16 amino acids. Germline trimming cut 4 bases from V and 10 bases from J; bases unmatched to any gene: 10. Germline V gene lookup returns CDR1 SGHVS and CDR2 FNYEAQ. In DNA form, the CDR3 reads TGTGCCAGCAGCTCCCGGGCCGGGACAGGGGAGTCACCCCTCCACTTT. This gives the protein CASSSRAGTGESPLHF.

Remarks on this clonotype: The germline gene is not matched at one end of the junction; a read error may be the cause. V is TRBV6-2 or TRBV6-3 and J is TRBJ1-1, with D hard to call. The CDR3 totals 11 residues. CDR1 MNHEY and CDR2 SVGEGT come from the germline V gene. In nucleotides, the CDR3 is TGTGCCAGCAGTTACCCCGACACCGTAAGCTTT. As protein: CASSYPDTVSF.

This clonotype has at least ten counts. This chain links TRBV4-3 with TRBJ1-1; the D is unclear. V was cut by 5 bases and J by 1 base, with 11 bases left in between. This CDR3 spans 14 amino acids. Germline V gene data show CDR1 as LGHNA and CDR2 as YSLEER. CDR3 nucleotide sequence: TGCGCCAGCAGCTACCGGGAAAGGAACACTGAAGCTTTCTTT. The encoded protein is CASSYRERNTEAFF.

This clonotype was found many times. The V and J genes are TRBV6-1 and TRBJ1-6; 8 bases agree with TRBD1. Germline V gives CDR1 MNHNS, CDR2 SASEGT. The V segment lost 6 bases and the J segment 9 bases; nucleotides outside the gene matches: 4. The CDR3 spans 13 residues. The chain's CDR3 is CASRTGAGSPLHF. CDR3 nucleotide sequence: TGTGCCAGCAGGACAGGGGCTGGTTCACCCCTCCACTTT.

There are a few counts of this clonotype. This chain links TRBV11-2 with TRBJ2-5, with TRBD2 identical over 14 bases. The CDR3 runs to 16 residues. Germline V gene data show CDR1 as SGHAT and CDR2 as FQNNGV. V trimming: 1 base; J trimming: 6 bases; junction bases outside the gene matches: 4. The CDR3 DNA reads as TGTGCCAGCAGCTTAGGGACTAGCGGGGGGAGACAGACCCAGTACTTC. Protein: CASSLGTSGGRQTQYF.

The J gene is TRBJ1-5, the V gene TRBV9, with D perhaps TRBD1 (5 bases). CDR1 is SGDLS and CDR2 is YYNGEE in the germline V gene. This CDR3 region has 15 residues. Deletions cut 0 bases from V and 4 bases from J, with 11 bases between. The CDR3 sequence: CASSVGGGLNQPQHF. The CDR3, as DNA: TGTGCCAGCAGCGTAGGGGGGGGTCTGAATCAGCCCCAGCATTTT.

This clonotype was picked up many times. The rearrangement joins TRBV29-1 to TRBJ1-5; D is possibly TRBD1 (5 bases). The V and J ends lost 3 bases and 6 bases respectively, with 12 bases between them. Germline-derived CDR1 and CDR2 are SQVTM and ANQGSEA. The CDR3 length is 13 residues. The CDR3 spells CSVDLGPGQPQHF. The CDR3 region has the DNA TGCAGCGTTGACTTGGGGCCCGGTCAGCCCCAGCATTTT.

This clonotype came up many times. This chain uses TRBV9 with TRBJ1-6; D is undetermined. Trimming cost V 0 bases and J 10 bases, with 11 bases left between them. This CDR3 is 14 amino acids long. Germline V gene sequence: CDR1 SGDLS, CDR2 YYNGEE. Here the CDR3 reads CASSVEGNLSPLHF. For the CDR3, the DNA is TGTGCCAGCAGCGTAGAGGGTAATTTGTCACCCCTCCACTTT.

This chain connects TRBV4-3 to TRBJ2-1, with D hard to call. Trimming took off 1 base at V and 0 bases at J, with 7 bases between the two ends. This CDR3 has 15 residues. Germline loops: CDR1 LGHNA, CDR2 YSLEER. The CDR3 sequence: CASSQGVNSYNEQFF. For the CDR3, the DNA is TGCGCCAGCAGCCAAGGGGTTAACTCCTACAATGAGCAGTTCTTC.

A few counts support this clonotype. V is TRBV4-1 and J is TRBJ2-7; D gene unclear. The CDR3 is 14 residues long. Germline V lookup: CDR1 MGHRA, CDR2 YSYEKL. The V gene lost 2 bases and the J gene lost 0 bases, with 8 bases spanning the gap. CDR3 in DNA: TGCGCCAGCAGCCAACTGATGAGCTCCTACGAGCAGTACTTC. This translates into CASSQLMSSYEQYF.

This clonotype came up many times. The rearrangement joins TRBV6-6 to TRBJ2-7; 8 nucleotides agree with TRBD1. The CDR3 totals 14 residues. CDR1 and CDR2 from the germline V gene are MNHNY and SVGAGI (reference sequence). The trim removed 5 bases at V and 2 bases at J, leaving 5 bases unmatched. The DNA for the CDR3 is TGTGCCAGCAGTGCGGACAGGGTTACCTACGAGCAGTACGTC. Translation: CASSADRVTYEQYV.

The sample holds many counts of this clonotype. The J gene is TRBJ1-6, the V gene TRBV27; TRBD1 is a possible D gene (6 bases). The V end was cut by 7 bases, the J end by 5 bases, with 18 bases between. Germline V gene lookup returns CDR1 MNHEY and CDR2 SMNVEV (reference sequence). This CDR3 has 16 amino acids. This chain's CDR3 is CASKIGIPGDNSPLHF. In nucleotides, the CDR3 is TGTGCCAGCAAAATCGGCATACCAGGGGATAATTCACCCCTCCACTTT.

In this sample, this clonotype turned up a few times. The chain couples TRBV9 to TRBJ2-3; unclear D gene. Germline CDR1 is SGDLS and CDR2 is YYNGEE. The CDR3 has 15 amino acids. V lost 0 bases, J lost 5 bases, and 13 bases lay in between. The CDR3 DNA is TGTGCCAGCAGCGTAGCGTTTGTTGGAATAGATACGCAGTATTTT. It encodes CASSVAFVGIDTQYF.